This is a list of T cell receptor beta chains from one sample in a study of T cells expressing NK-cell markers. TCRdb reprocessed the 5' RACE reads, with one entry per CDR3 protein and no DNA. Across roughly 380,000 distinct CDR3 sequences, the top ten clones capture over 4% of the sample. The sequenced sample consisted of blood T cells: a sorted CD56 or NKG2C T cell subset, CD4+ or CD8+ T cells, or bulk PBMC T cells (not recorded which). These TCRs come from a man aged 18-70 years in good health. Both conserved end residues are part of each CDR3.

TRBJ2-7 TRBV19 CASSTTWRQNYEQYF
TRBJ2-5 TRBV19 CASTGSGTGDETQYF
TRBJ2-1 TRBV5-5 CASSLDGGSYNEQFF
TRBJ2-3 TRBV6-1 CASSQQGGSTDTQYF
TRBJ2-3 TRBV20-1 CSAWDLTSTDTQYF
TRBJ1-5 TRBV20-1 CSASNPGSGQPQHF
TRBJ1-1 TRBV27 CASGWGRETEAFF
TRBJ2-2 TRBV5-4 CASSPRASPGELFF
TRBJ2-7 TRBV20-1 CSAWPGPPYEQYF
TRBJ2-7 TRBV6-1 CASSEPGGANPYEQYF
TRBJ2-4 TRBV18 CASSRSGRNIQYF
TRBJ1-1 TRBV20-1 CSAIMTGMNTEAFF
TRBJ1-1 TRBV18 CATLLDRVDTEAFF
TRBJ1-6 TRBV5-1 CASSSSPDRENSPLHF
TRBJ2-3 TRBV27 CASSFPPGAQYF
TRBJ2-7 TRBV7-2 CASSLVRSPSSYEQYF
TRBJ2-5 TRBV5-1 CASSGGTSPRETQYF
TRBJ2-1 TRBV12-3/TRBV12-4 CASSLTGGEPEQFF
TRBJ2-1 TRBV5-6 CASSLRGLAVKGEQFF
TRBJ1-2 TRBV7-9 CASSDTMRGGGYTF
TRBJ2-7 TRBV21-1 CASMKPGPSLIYSYEQYF
TRBJ2-2 TRBV9 CASSGRQGSGELFF
TRBJ1-2 TRBV6-1 CASSDGAPRHGYTF
TRBJ1-6 TRBV7-6 CASSLTGRPNSPLHF
TRBJ1-1 TRBV14 CASSQDFTVYTEAFF
TRBJ2-1 TRBV12-3/TRBV12-4 CASTTVGGGRNEQFF
TRBJ2-1 TRBV7-2 CASSYHLGRDEQFF
TRBJ2-3 TRBV2 CASYDGLVTDTQYF
TRBJ2-1 TRBV7-9 CASSFMAGANYNEQFF
TRBJ2-7 TRBV13 CASSHKGQGRSNEQYF
TRBJ2-5 TRBV3-1 CASSVQGRGYKTQYF
TRBJ1-3 TRBV21-1 CASSKAPQGVRGNTIYF
TRBJ2-7 TRBV24-1 CATSAGHQGSYEQYF